These T cell receptor beta chains were read from a single sample in a study of CD8 T cells in Susac syndrome. A single record per CDR3 protein comes from TCRdb applying MiXCR to the immunoSEQ multiplex PCR reads. The repertoire holds about 120,000 distinct CDR3 sequences, with about 90% as singletons. Sequenced sample: CD8+ T cells from PBMCs. All receptors come from a human donor in good health. The CDR3 runs from the conserved cysteine through the conserved F or W. The D gene is left open where the match is weak. Where a row states a size, it is once, few, many or the class of an expanded clone; other rows omit it.

-	TRBV29-1	TRBJ2-7	TRBD1	TGCAGCGTATATAGGACAGGTACCTACGAGCAGTACTTC	CSVYRTGTYEQYF
once	TRBV14	TRBJ1-2	-	TGTGCCAGCAGCCAAGCGGGATGGGGCTACACCTTC	CASSQAGWGYTF
-	TRBV10-3	TRBJ2-7	-	TGTGCCATCAGTGTGGCTGACAGCGAAAAAACCTACGAGCAGTACTTC	CAISVADSEKTYEQYF
-	TRBV3-1	TRBJ1-2	-	TGTGCCAGCAGCCAAGATTCGGGCAGGTTGGGTGGCTACACCTTC	CASSQDSGRLGGYTF
-	TRBV11-1	TRBJ2-7	-	TGTGCCAGCAGCTTATCGGACGGGAGCTCCTACGAGCAGTACTTC	CASSLSDGSSYEQYF
-	TRBV7-8	TRBJ1-5	TRBD1	TGTGCCAGCAGCTTAGCGCAGACAGGGGCCGGGCAGCCCCAGCATTTT	CASSLAQTGAGQPQHF
-	TRBV27	TRBJ1-1	-	TGTGCCAGCAGTGGGTCGGGTCGAGACACTGAAGCTTTCTTT	CASSGSGRDTEAFF
-	TRBV29-1	TRBJ2-1	-	TGCAGCGTTGAAGAGTGGCGGAGACAGAGCTCCTACAATGAGCAGTTCTTC	CSVEEWRRQSSYNEQFF
-	TRBV19	TRBJ2-5	-	TGTGCCAGTAGCCTTGGCGAGGGGGAGACCCAGTACTTC	CASSLGEGETQYF
once	TRBV29-1	TRBJ2-7	TRBD2	TGCAGCGTTAGGATAGCGGGCCCCGGGGAGCAGTACTTC	CSVRIAGPGEQYF
-	TRBV3-1	TRBJ2-7	TRBD2	TGTGCCAGCAGACAAGCGGGAGAGGACGAGCAGTACTTC	CASRQAGEDEQYF
-	TRBV14	TRBJ1-2	-	TGTGCCAGCAGCCAAGCCAAGGCGGGTGGCTACACCTTC	CASSQAKAGGYTF
-	TRBV9	TRBJ1-5	-	TGTGCCAGCAGCTTAGCGTTAAGTGAGCCCCAGCATTTT	CASSLALSEPQHF
-	TRBV20-1	TRBJ2-1	TRBD2	TGCAGTGCCCCAACTAGCGGGGGATACAATGAGCAGTTCTTC	CSAPTSGGYNEQFF
-	TRBV7-9	TRBJ2-7	-	TGTGCCAGCAGCTTAGAGACTAGGTCTCGGGAGCAGTACTTC	CASSLETRSREQYF
-	TRBV6-1	TRBJ2-3	-	TGTGCCAGCAGCTTCAGGGTTGGCCCAAAGTCTAGCACAGATACGCAGTATTTT	CASSFRVGPKSSTDTQYF
-	TRBV7-2	TRBJ1-1	-	TGTGCCAGCAGCTTAGTGGGTGCAGACAACACTGAAGCTTTCTTT	CASSLVGADNTEAFF
-	TRBV6-5	TRBJ2-2	-	TGTGCCAGCAGTTACTCGGTGGGGGTTCACACCGGGGAGCTGTTTTTT	CASSYSVGVHTGELFF
-	TRBV20-1	TRBJ2-5	TRBD2	TGCAGTGCTGGGACTAGCGGGTTGCAAGAGACCCAGTACTTC	CSAGTSGLQETQYF
-	TRBV6-2/TRBV6-3	TRBJ2-7	TRBD2	TGTGCCAGCAAGGGACTAGCGGGTCCCTACGAGCAGTACTTC	CASKGLAGPYEQYF
-	TRBV5-1	TRBJ2-7	-	TGCGCCAGCAGCTTGGACAGGGTCGAGCAGTACTTC	CASSLDRVEQYF
-	TRBV20-1	TRBJ2-1	-	TGCAGTGCTAGGGGGCCCCGGGGTAATGAGCAGTTCTTC	CSARGPRGNEQFF
-	TRBV7-8	TRBJ1-2	-	TGTGCCAGCAGCTTAAGCCCGGGTTCGCGTGGCTACACCTTC	CASSLSPGSRGYTF
-	TRBV6-2/TRBV6-3	TRBJ2-7	-	TGTGCCAGCAGTTCGGACGGGAGCTCCTACGAGCAGTACTTC	CASSSDGSSYEQYF
-	TRBV20-1	TRBJ2-3	TRBD2	TGCAGTGGGGCGGGAGGCACAGATACGCAGTATTTT	CSGAGGTDTQYF
once	TRBV2	TRBJ1-1	TRBD1	TGTGCCTTCCAGGGGGCGAGGACTGAAGCTTTCTTT	CAFQGARTEAFF
-	TRBV24-1	TRBJ2-3	TRBD2	TGTGCCACCAGTGACACTAAGACCCTAGCGGGTGAAAACACAGATACGCAGTATTTT	CATSDTKTLAGENTDTQYF
once	TRBV6-2/TRBV6-3	TRBJ2-7	TRBD2	TGTGCCAGCTCTCTGACTAGCGCAAATTACGAGCAGTACTTC	CASSLTSANYEQYF
once	TRBV25-1	TRBJ1-3	-	TGTGCCAGCAGCGGTGTCGGAAACACCATATATTTT	CASSGVGNTIYF
-	TRBV6-5	TRBJ2-3	TRBD1	TGTGCCAGCAACGGACAGGGGGCGGATACGCAGTATTTT	CASNGQGADTQYF
-	TRBV27	TRBJ2-7	-	TGTGCCAGCAGCTCTCGAACAGGGCGGGGGACCTACGAGCAGTACTTC	CASSSRTGRGTYEQYF
-	TRBV29-1	TRBJ2-3	TRBD2	TGCAGCGTTGAAAAAGCGGGAGTTCGAGCAGATACGCAGTATTTT	CSVEKAGVRADTQYF
-	TRBV7-6	TRBJ2-5	-	TGTGCCAGCAGCCGAACAGGGTCCCAAGAGACCCAGTACTTC	CASSRTGSQETQYF
-	TRBV3-1	TRBJ2-1	-	TGTGCCAGCAGCCAAGATCTCAAGAGTGAGCAGTTCTTC	CASSQDLKSEQFF
-	TRBV6-5	TRBJ1-2	-	TGTGCCAGCAGACGATCGGACAGAAACTATGGCTACACCTTC	CASRRSDRNYGYTF
-	TRBV20-1	TRBJ1-2	-	TGCAGTGCTAGAGATGGGTCGGATCGGAACGGCTACACCTTC	CSARDGSDRNGYTF
-	TRBV27	TRBJ1-1	-	TGTGCCAGCAGTTTTGGGGGATGGAACACTGAAGCTTTCTTT	CASSFGGWNTEAFF
-	TRBV27	TRBJ2-7	TRBD1	TGTGCCAGCAGCCAGACCGGGACAGACACATACGAGCAGTACTTC	CASSQTGTDTYEQYF
-	TRBV7-2	TRBJ1-1	TRBD1	TGTGCCAGCAGCCCCCTCCGGGGGGACAGGGGGCGTTGGACTGAAGCTTTCTTT	CASSPLRGDRGRWTEAFF
-	TRBV6-2/TRBV6-3	TRBJ1-3	-	TGTGCCAGCAGTTCCCACGCCGGGATCGGAAACACCATATATTTT	CASSSHAGIGNTIYF
once	TRBV13	TRBJ1-1	-	TGTGCCAGCAGACTAGGGCGGGGGAACACTGAAGCTTTCTTT	CASRLGRGNTEAFF
-	TRBV6-4	TRBJ2-2	-	TGTGCCAGCAGTGATCAGAATGGGGGGGCCCGCACCGGGGAGCTGTTTTTT	CASSDQNGGARTGELFF
few	TRBV6-2/TRBV6-3	TRBJ2-1	-	TGTGCCAGCGGTAATAATGAGCAGTTCTTC	CASGNNEQFF
-	TRBV12-3/TRBV12-4	TRBJ2-2	-	TGTGCCAGCAGGAGCGGGCCGACCGGGGAGCTGTTTTTT	CASRSGPTGELFF
-	TRBV3-1	TRBJ1-1	-	TGTGCCAGCACCGGAGGGGATTGGACTGAAGCTTTCTTT	CASTGGDWTEAFF
-	TRBV7-9	TRBJ2-7	TRBD1	TGTGCCCTAGGCAGGACAGGGGGGCTCGACGAGCAGTACTTC	CALGRTGGLDEQYF
-	TRBV2	TRBJ2-1	-	TGTGCCAGCACGGACTACAATGAGCAGTTCTTC	CASTDYNEQFF
-	TRBV27	TRBJ2-1	TRBD2	TGTGCCAGCAGTGTTCTGGGGGGGACCGGAGCCTACAATGAGCAGTTCTTC	CASSVLGGTGAYNEQFF
-	TRBV4-2	TRBJ2-7	TRBD1	TGTGCCAGCAGCCAACTTCCGGGACAGGGGGCTACCGAGCAGTACTTC	CASSQLPGQGATEQYF
-	TRBV28	TRBJ1-2	-	TGTGCCAGCAGTTTAGTCGGGGGGTACTATGGCTACACCTTC	CASSLVGGYYGYTF
-	TRBV10-3	TRBJ2-3	TRBD2	TGTGCCATCAGTGGTCTCTTTGGGGCGGGAGATGCGCAGTATTTT	CAISGLFGAGDAQYF
-	TRBV20-1	TRBJ1-1	TRBD1	TGCAGTGCTAGGCCCGGGACAGCCGTACTCGGGTTGAACACTGAAGCTTTCTTT	CSARPGTAVLGLNTEAFF
-	TRBV11-2	TRBJ1-1	TRBD1	TGTGCCAGCAGCTTAGTCGGACAGGGGGTTACTGAAGCTTTCTTT	CASSLVGQGVTEAFF
-	TRBV3-1	TRBJ2-7	TRBD1	TGTGCCAGCAGCCAAGCAGACAGGGGGGCCTACGAGCAGTACTTC	CASSQADRGAYEQYF
-	TRBV4-2	TRBJ2-2	TRBD1	TGTGCCAGCAGCCTGGGACAGGGGAGGGCCGGGGAGCTGTTTTTT	CASSLGQGRAGELFF